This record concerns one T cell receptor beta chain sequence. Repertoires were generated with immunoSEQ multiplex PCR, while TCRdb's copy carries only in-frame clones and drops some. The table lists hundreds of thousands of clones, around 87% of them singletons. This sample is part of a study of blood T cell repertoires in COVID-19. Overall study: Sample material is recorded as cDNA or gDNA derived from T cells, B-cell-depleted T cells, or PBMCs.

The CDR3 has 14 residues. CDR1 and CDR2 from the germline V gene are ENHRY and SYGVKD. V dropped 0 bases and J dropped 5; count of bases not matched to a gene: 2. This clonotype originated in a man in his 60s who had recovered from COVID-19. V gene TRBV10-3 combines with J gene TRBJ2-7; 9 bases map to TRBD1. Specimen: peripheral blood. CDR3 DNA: TGTGCCATCAGTGAGTCGGGACAGGGTAACGAGCAGTACTTC. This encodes CAISESGQGNEQYF.